This record looks at one TCR beta chain sequence and its context. The target antigen is unknown. This specimen belongs to a study of neoadjuvant nivolumab and ipilimumab in lung cancer. Study-level results: Blood richness before therapy tracked richness in tumors resected after neoadjuvant therapy.

Germline CDR1 reads MDHEN; CDR2 reads SYDVKM. The CDR3 contains 15 residues. The V and J ends lost 7 bases and 4 bases respectively, with 20 bases between them. Some clones are missing from TCRdb's copy, which holds only in-frame ones; the method was immunoSEQ multiplex PCR. The sample lists about 29,000 clones, 83% occurring once. The chain combines TRBV28 with TRBJ2-7; D not resolved. The material was tumor tissue, obtained after neoadjuvant nivolumab, alone or with ipilimumab, at or shortly before surgery. This receptor was taken from an adult with non-small cell lung cancer. For the CDR3, the DNA is TGTGCCAGCACCCCACGGAGCGATACTCATTACGAGCAGTACTTC. Its translation: CASTPRSDTHYEQYF.